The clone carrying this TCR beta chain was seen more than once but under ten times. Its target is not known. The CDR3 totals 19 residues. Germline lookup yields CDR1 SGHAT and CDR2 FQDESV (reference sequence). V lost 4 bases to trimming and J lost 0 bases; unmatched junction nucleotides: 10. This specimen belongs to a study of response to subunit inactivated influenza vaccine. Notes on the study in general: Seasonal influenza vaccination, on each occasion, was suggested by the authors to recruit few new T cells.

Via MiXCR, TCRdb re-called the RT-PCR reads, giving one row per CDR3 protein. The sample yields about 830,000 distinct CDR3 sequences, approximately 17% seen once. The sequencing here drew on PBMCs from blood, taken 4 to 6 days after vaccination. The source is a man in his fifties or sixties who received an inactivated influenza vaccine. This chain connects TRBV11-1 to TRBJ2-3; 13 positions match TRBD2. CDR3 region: CASSSTRGLAGISTDTQYF. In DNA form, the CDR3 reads TGTGCCAGCAGCTCGACCCGGGGACTAGCGGGAATTAGCACAGATACGCAGTATTTT.